A single sample gave rise to the 30 T cell receptor beta chains below, sequenced in a study of T cells in Graves' hyperthyroidism and ophthalmopathy (dated by TCRdb to between 2019 and 2020). The library came from multiplex PCR. Sequencing took place on an Illumina HiSeq 2000. Amplification of TCR beta CDR3 regions was carried out from RNA transcripts. The TCR CDR3 was subjected to a first round of RT-PCR using the HTBI primer set and the Qiagen OneStep RT-PCR kit. The public reads were run again by TCRdb, first through fastp at Q25 and then through MiXCR, and only productive beta chains were kept. When rows share a CDR3 protein, they turn into one entry using the most common DNA and genes. Recorded for this sample are 700,000 or so distinct CDR3 sequences; 13% to 15% of them occurred a single time. The ten largest clones take up approximately 12% of the sample. The sequenced sample was blood. The receptors were sampled from a woman between 50 and 59 years old with Graves' ophthalmopathy.

V is TRBV10-2 and J is TRBJ2-7; possible D gene TRBD2, 5 bases. V lost 0 bases and J lost 6, with 9 bases in between. The CDR3 contains 13 residues. Germline-derived CDR1 and CDR2 are WSHSY and SAAADI. The CDR3 DNA reads as TGCGCCAGCAGTGAGTCGGCTGGACTCGAGCAGTACTTC. This sequence encodes CASSESAGLEQYF.

This chain links TRBV5-5 with TRBJ1-4, with D possibly TRBD1 on 5 matching bases. The CDR3 is 15 residues long. V shed 4 bases and J shed 7 bases, with 17 bases lying between them. From germline, CDR1 is SGHKS and CDR2 YYEKEE (reference sequence). For the CDR3, the DNA is TGTGCCAGCAGCGTGAAGGGGATTGGGCGTGAAAAACTGTTTTTT. Its protein product is CASSVKGIGREKLFF.

The V gene is TRBV19, the J gene TRBJ1-5; maybe TRBD1 (5 bases). V gave up 4 bases and J gave up 7 bases, with 11 bases separating them. Germline loops: CDR1 LNHDA, CDR2 SQIVND (reference sequence). CDR3 length: 13 residues. CDR3 coding DNA: TGTGCCAGTAGTAGGGCAGGGCTACAGCCCCAGCATTTT. Amino acid sequence: CASSRAGLQPQHF.

This clonotype was detected only a few times. The rearrangement uses TRBV15 and TRBJ2-5, with 14 bases lining up with TRBD2. This CDR3 is 16 amino acids long. In germline, CDR1 is LNHNV, CDR2 YYDKDF (reference sequence). With V trimmed by 1 base and J by 7 bases, 5 bases remained unmatched. CDR3 nucleotide sequence: TGTGCCACCAGCAGAGGACTAGCGGGAGGGCGGGTGACCCAGTACTTC. Translation gives CATSRGLAGGRVTQYF. The complete variable domain, with remaining parts taken from reference TRBV15 and TRBJ2-5, reads DAMVIQNPRYQVTQFGKPVTLSCSQTLNHNVMYWYQQKSSQAPKLLFHYYDKDFNNEADTPDNFQSRRPNTSFCFLDIRSPGLGDTAMYLCATSRGLAGGRVTQYFGPGTRLLVL.

A note on this clonotype: The germline gene is not matched at one end of the junction; a read error may be the cause. The chain carries TRBV28 and TRBJ2-3; 7 bases fit TRBD1. In germline, CDR1 is MDHEN, CDR2 SYDVKM. CDR3 length: 14 amino acids. The CDR3 sequence is CATSEGQSTDTQYF. The CDR3 coding sequence is TGTGCCACCAGTGAGGGACAGAGCACAGATACGCAGTATTTT. Complete variable domain (other parts from reference TRBV28 and TRBJ2-3): DVKVTQSSRYLVKRTGEKVFLECVQDMDHENMFWYRQDPGLGLRLIYFSYDVKMKEKGDIPEGYSVSREKKERFSLILESASTNQTSMYLCATSEGQSTDTQYFGPGTRLTVL.

There are a few counts of this clonotype. Its ends do not fully match the called genes, so a read error is possible. This chain links TRBV7-9 with TRBJ2-5; D remains unclear. Germline assignment: CDR1 SEHNR and CDR2 FQNEAQ (reference sequence). CDR3 length: 14 residues. DNA for the CDR3: TGTGCCGGCAGCCCCCATCGGTTGTGGGAGACCCAGTACTTC. Translating it yields CAGSPHRLWETQYF.

The chain combines TRBV5-5 with TRBJ2-2; D uncertain. V lost 0 bases to trimming and J lost 5 bases, with 11 bases between them. The CDR3 length is 15 residues. In germline, CDR1 is SGHKS, CDR2 YYEKEE (reference sequence). CDR3 nucleotide sequence: TGTGCCAGCAGCTTGGGGGCTAGTTCAACCGGGGAGCTGTTTTTT. Protein: CASSLGASSTGELFF. The entire variable domain, with the rest obtained from reference TRBV5-5 and TRBJ2-2, is as follows: DAGVTQSPTHLIKTRGQQVTLRCSPISGHKSVSWYQQVLGQGPQFIFQYYEKEERGRGNFPDRFSARQFPNYSSELNVNALLLGDSALYLCASSLGASSTGELFFGEGSRLTVL.

CDR3 region: CASRTRGGTDTQYF. The CDR3 nucleotides are TGTGCCAGCAGGACTAGAGGAGGCACAGATACGCAGTATTTT. The rearrangement joins TRBV6-1 to TRBJ2-3; D might be TRBD2 (6 bases). Germline V gene lookup returns CDR1 MNHNS and CDR2 SASEGT. This CDR3 has 14 amino acids. Trimming shortened V by 6 bases and J by 1 base, and 11 bases separated the two germline ends.

This clonotype was detected ten times or more. The rearrangement joins TRBV6-2 or TRBV6-3 to TRBJ2-1; 13 bases map to TRBD2. Trimming took 6 bases from V and 1 from J; bases not matched to a gene: 6. This CDR3 region has 17 residues. The germline CDR1 and CDR2 sequences are MNHEY and SVGEGT. CDR3 loop: CASRRTSGSISYNEQFF. Written as DNA, the CDR3 is TGTGCCAGCAGACGGACTAGCGGGAGTATTTCCTACAATGAGCAGTTCTTC.

This clonotype showed up just a few times. A clone one base away is much larger, so this may be a read error. J is TRBJ1-1 and V is TRBV11-2; tentatively, D is TRBD1 (5 bases). CDR1 SGHAT and CDR2 FQNNGV come from the germline V gene. V lost 4 bases and J lost 2, with 11 bases in between. The CDR3 consists of 14 residues. CDR3 region: CASSSGRSNTEAFF. The CDR3 DNA sequence: TGTGCCAGCAGCTCGGGACGGTCAAACACTGAAGCTTTCTTT.

This chain links TRBV6-1 with TRBJ1-2, with TRBD1 identical over 8 bases. This CDR3 comprises 14 residues. Trimming took 5 bases from V and 6 from J; bases not matched to a gene: 8. Germline loops: CDR1 MNHNS, CDR2 SASEGT. The CDR3 DNA follows: TGTGCCAGCAGTTCTCGGACAGGGTCGGATGGCTACACCTTC. This encodes CASSSRTGSDGYTF.

This clonotype was detected many times. The chain carries TRBV20-1 and TRBJ2-7; 7 bases are shared with TRBD2. The germline V gene encodes CDR1 DFQATT and CDR2 SNEGSKA (reference sequence). The CDR3 has 12 amino acids. With V trimmed by 5 bases and J by 4 bases, 5 bases remained unmatched. CDR3 protein: CSAVAGGYEQYF. DNA of the CDR3: TGCAGTGCTGTCGCCGGGGGGTACGAGCAGTACTTC.

The CDR3: CASGITETQYF. The CDR3 region has the DNA TGTGCCAGCGGAATAACGGAGACCCAGTACTTC. The chain has TRBV7-8 and TRBJ2-5; the D is unclear. The V end lost 8 bases, the J end lost 5 bases, and 9 bases lay between the germline ends. Germline-derived CDR1 and CDR2 are SGHVS and FQNEAQ. CDR3 size: 11 residues.

In this sample, this clonotype turned up many times. V gene TRBV7-3 combines with J gene TRBJ2-7, with a tentative D call TRBD2 (5 bases). The germline CDR1 and CDR2 sequences are SGHTA and FQGTGA. Trimming removed 0 bases at V and 0 bases at J, with 12 bases between. The CDR3 is 16 residues long. CDR3 sequence: CASSLTWRTSSYEQYF. CDR3 nucleotide sequence: TGTGCCAGCAGCTTAACGTGGCGAACTAGCTCCTACGAGCAGTACTTC.

As concerns this clonotype: At one end the junction does not follow the germline gene, possibly because of a read error. The chain employs TRBV19 and TRBJ1-5; the match to TRBD1 covers 8 bases. This CDR3 region has 16 residues. Germline values: CDR1 LNHDA, CDR2 SQIVND (reference sequence). The chain's CDR3 is CTSSIAVGQGNQPQHF. DNA for the CDR3: TGTACCAGTAGTATCGCCGTGGGACAGGGCAATCAGCCCCAGCATTTT.

This clonotype was picked up one time. The chain is built from TRBV6-2 or TRBV6-3 and TRBJ2-1; 10 bases match TRBD2. Germline trimming cut 0 bases from V and 6 bases from J; bases unmatched to any gene: 5. Germline CDR1 MNHEY, CDR2 SVGEGT. This CDR3 has 16 residues. CDR3 nucleotide sequence: TGTGCCAGCAGTTACTCCCCTAGCGGGAGCTTCAATGAGCAGTTCTTC. Translated: CASSYSPSGSFNEQFF.

This clonotype was seen at least ten times. This chain uses TRBV5-1 with TRBJ2-7, with D possibly matching TRBD2 (5 bases). V was shortened by 3 bases and J by 3 bases, with 13 bases between the two germline ends. Germline CDR1 is SGHRS and CDR2 is YFSETQ. The CDR3 runs 14 residues. The CDR3 sequence: CASSWKTNLYEQYF. The CDR3 coding sequence is TGCGCCAGCAGCTGGAAGACTAATCTCTACGAGCAGTACTTC.

This clonotype was detected a few times. The J gene is TRBJ2-7, the V gene TRBV9; the match to TRBD2 covers 9 bases. The V and J ends lost 4 bases and 3 bases, in that order; junction bases with no gene match: 11. Looked up from germline, CDR1 is SGDLS and CDR2 is YYNGEE. This CDR3 is 16 amino acids long. CDR3 DNA sequence: TGTGCCAGCAGCCCCCATCGGACTAGCGACAACTACGAGCAGTACTTC. It is translated as CASSPHRTSDNYEQYF.

The V gene is TRBV5-1, the J gene TRBJ2-7; TRBD1 aligns across 8 bases. Trimming took 3 bases from V and 2 from J; bases not matched to a gene: 7. This CDR3 has 15 amino acids. Germline values: CDR1 SGHRS, CDR2 YFSETQ. As DNA, the CDR3 is TGCGCCAGCAGCTCCCAGGGGACAGGAACCTACGAGCAGTACTTC. It encodes CASSSQGTGTYEQYF.

This clonotype was detected only a few times. The rearrangement links TRBV13 to TRBJ2-7; 7 nucleotides match TRBD1. Looked up from germline, CDR1 is PRHDT and CDR2 is FYEKMQ (reference sequence). The CDR3 is 11 amino acids. V gave up 4 bases and J gave up 12 bases; unmatched junction bases: 6. In DNA, the CDR3 is TGTGCCAGCAGCTCCGGACAGGCAACGTACTTC. This encodes CASSSGQATYF.

This clonotype was counted ten times or more. This chain links TRBV30 with TRBJ1-1; no reliable D call. V lost 2 bases to trimming and J lost 5 bases, with 6 bases between them. Germline-derived CDR1 and CDR2 are GTSNPN and SVGIG (reference sequence). The CDR3 runs to 11 residues. In nucleotides, the CDR3 is TGTGCCTGGAGTCCGGGAACTGAAGCTTTCTTT. Protein sequence: CAWSPGTEAFF. The full variable domain, in which reference TRBV30 and TRBJ1-1 provide the parts outside the CDR3, is SQTIHQWPATLVQPVGSPLSLECTVEGTSNPNLYWYRQAAGRGLQLLFYSVGIGQISSEVPQNLSASRPQDRQFILSSKKLLLSDSGFYLCAWSPGTEAFFGQGTRLTVV.

This clonotype has ten or more counts. The rearrangement links TRBV6-2 or TRBV6-3 to TRBJ1-1, with a weak D call TRBD1 (6 bases). There are 15 residues in the CDR3. CDR1 and CDR2 from the germline V gene are MNHEY and SVGEGT. Trimming removed 2 bases from V and 0 bases from J, with 10 bases in between. CDR3 bases: TGTGCCAGCAGTTACGGACAGACATTGAACACTGAAGCTTTCTTT. Its translation is CASSYGQTLNTEAFF.

This clonotype was recorded many times. This rearrangement joins TRBV20-1 to TRBJ2-1; 8 bases line up with TRBD2. The ends lost 0 bases at V and 6 bases at J; junction bases unmatched: 4. The length of the CDR3 is 14 residues. CDR1 is DFQATT, CDR2 SNEGSKA, per germline (reference sequence). The chain's CDR3 is CSAREIAGSNEQFF. The CDR3, as DNA: TGCAGTGCTAGAGAAATAGCGGGAAGCAATGAGCAGTTCTTC.

V usage is TRBV7-9 and J usage is TRBJ2-1; TRBD1 agrees at 10 bases. CDR3 length: 16 amino acids. The V gene end was trimmed by 7 bases and the J gene end by 5 bases; junction bases not matched to a gene: 11. CDR1 is SEHNR, CDR2 FQNEAQ, per germline (reference sequence). The chain's CDR3 is CASNKRRTGGDNEQFF. CDR3 bases: TGTGCCAGCAACAAGCGTCGGACAGGGGGGGACAATGAGCAGTTCTTC.

This clonotype was found many times. This chain connects TRBV30 to TRBJ1-1; D gene ambiguous. The V end lost 1 base, the J end lost 0 bases, and 6 bases lay between the germline ends. Germline V CDR1 and CDR2: GTSNPN, SVGIG (reference sequence). The CDR3 runs to 13 residues. This chain's CDR3 is CAWSGEMNTEAFF. As DNA, the CDR3 is TGTGCCTGGAGTGGAGAAATGAACACTGAAGCTTTCTTT.

This clonotype was observed at least ten times. The V gene is TRBV28, the J gene TRBJ2-7; D might be TRBD1 (6 bases). Germline lookup yields CDR1 MDHEN and CDR2 SYDVKM. CDR3 length: 14 residues. V gave up 7 bases and J gave up 0 bases, with 13 bases separating them. CDR3 amino acids: CASNPDRPSYEQYF. As DNA, the CDR3 is TGTGCCAGCAACCCTGACAGGCCCTCCTACGAGCAGTACTTC.

This clonotype was detected many times. The V and J genes are TRBV10-3 and TRBJ2-7, with TRBD2 matching over 8 bases. V trimming: 3 bases; J trimming: 5 bases; junction bases outside the gene matches: 9. Germline V gene sequence: CDR1 ENHRY, CDR2 SYGVKD. The CDR3 spans 15 residues. CDR3 nucleotides: TGTGCCATCAGTGACCGCCCTGCGGGGGGCCACGAGCAGTACTTC. It codes for CAISDRPAGGHEQYF.

Ten or more counts support this clonotype. This chain links TRBV30 with TRBJ2-1, with unresolved D. Germline V lookup: CDR1 GTSNPN, CDR2 SVGIG (reference sequence). Trimming stripped 3 bases from V and 6 bases from J, with 15 bases between. The CDR3 is 14 amino acids. CDR3 in DNA: TGTGCCTGGAGGGTATCAGGAAGGTCCAATGAGCAGTTCTTC. Protein: CAWRVSGRSNEQFF. Full variable domain (remainder filled in from reference TRBV30 and TRBJ2-1): SQTIHQWPATLVQPVGSPLSLECTVEGTSNPNLYWYRQAAGRGLQLLFYSVGIGQISSEVPQNLSASRPQDRQFILSSKKLLLSDSGFYLCAWRVSGRSNEQFFGPGTRLTVL.

The gene calls are TRBV19 and TRBJ1-2; possible D gene TRBD1, 6 bases. The V end was cut by 5 bases, the J end by 0 bases, with 16 bases between. The CDR3 runs to 16 residues. CDR1 and CDR2 from the germline V gene are LNHDA and SQIVND (reference sequence). In DNA, the CDR3 is TGTGCCAGTAGTCTAAGGGACAAGGGAGCTAACTATGGCTACACCTTC. Protein product: CASSLRDKGANYGYTF.

Ten or more counts support this clonotype. The V and J genes are TRBV28 and TRBJ2-7; 7 bases are shared with TRBD2. The V gene end was trimmed by 6 bases and the J gene end by 5 bases; junction bases not matched to a gene: 13. CDR1 is MDHEN, CDR2 SYDVKM, per germline. The CDR3 is 15 amino acids. CDR3 bases: TGTGCCAGCAGCCTCCACACTTCCGGGACTAACGAGCAGTACTTC. Translated, it gives CASSLHTSGTNEQYF.